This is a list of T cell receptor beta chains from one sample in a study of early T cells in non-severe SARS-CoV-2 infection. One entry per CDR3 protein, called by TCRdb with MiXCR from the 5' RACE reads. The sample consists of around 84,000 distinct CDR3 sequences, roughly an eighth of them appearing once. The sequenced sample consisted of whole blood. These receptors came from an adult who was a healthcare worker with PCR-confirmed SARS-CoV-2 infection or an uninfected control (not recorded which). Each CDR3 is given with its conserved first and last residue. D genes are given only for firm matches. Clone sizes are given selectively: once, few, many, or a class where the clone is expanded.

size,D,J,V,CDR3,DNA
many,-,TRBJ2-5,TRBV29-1,CSALEGETQYF,TGCAGCGCATTGGAGGGGGAGACCCAGTACTTC
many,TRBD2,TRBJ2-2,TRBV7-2,CASSLGGAVNTGELFF,TGTGCCAGCAGCTTGGGAGGGGCGGTTAACACCGGGGAGCTGTTTTTT
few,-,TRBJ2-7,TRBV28,CASSWRSGYEQYF,TGTGCCAGCAGCTGGCGTAGTGGATACGAGCAGTACTTC
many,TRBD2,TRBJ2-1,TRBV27,CASSPGGGPLNEQFF,TGTGCCAGCAGTCCTGGCGGGGGGCCACTCAATGAGCAGTTCTTC
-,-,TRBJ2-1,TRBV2,CASTRDHSYNELFF,TGTGCCAGCACGAGGGACCACTCCTACAATGAGCTGTTCTTC
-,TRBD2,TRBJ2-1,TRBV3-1,CASSGAGGSSYNEQFF,TGTGCCAGCAGTGGAGCGGGGGGAAGCTCCTACAATGAGCAGTTCTTC
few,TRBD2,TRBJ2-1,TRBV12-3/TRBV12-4,CASSFSSGGNEQFF,TGTGCCAGCAGTTTTAGTAGCGGGGGGAATGAGCAGTTCTTC
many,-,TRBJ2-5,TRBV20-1,CSARGPRGRETQYF,TGCAGTGCTAGAGGTCCCCGGGGAAGAGAGACCCAGTACTTC
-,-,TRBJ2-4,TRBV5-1,CASSLELGLAKNIQYF,TGCGCCAGCAGCTTGGAACTAGGGTTAGCCAAAAACATTCAGTACTTC
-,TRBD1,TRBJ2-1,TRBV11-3,CASSFDRVPYNEQFF,TGTGCCAGCAGCTTCGACAGGGTCCCCTACAATGAGCAGTTCTTC
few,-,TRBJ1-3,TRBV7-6,CASSSPGDSGNTIYF,TGTGCCAGCAGCTCGCCAGGGGACTCTGGAAACACCATATATTTT
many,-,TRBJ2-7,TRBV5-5,CASSLGRLDYEQYF,TGTGCCAGCAGCTTAGGCCGGTTGGACTACGAGCAGTACTTC
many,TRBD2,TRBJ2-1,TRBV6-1,CASIDLAGAYNEQFF,TGTGCCAGCATTGACCTAGCGGGGGCCTACAATGAGCAGTTCTTC
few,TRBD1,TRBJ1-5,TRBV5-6,CASSLSGQVVQPQHF,TGTGCCAGCAGCTTGTCTGGACAGGTCGTACAGCCCCAGCATTTT
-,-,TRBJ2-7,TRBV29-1,CSVEGYSYEQYF,TGCAGCGTTGAGGGGTATTCGTACGAGCAGTACTTC
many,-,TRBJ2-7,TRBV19,CASSITGASYEQYF,TGTGCCAGTAGTATAACGGGGGCCAGCTACGAGCAGTACTTC
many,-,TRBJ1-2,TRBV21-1,CASSKGRDRGAYGYTF,TGTGCCAGCAGCAAAGGAAGGGACAGGGGTGCCTATGGCTACACCTTC
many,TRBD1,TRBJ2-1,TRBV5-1,CASSGGQGSPYNEQFF,TGCGCCAGCAGCGGTGGACAGGGATCGCCCTACAATGAGCAGTTCTTC
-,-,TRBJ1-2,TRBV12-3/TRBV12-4,CASSLRVPYGYTF,TGTGCCAGCAGCCTCAGGGTCCCCTATGGCTACACCTTC
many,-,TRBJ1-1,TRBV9,CASSAGGAIAEAFF,TGTGCCAGCAGCGCCGGGGGGGCGATAGCTGAAGCTTTCTTT
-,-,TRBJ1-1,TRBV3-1,CASSPRGALNTEAFF,TGTGCCAGCAGCCCCAGGGGTGCTTTGAACACTGAAGCTTTCTTT
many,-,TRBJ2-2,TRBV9,CASSVDGPGGELFF,TGTGCCAGCAGCGTTGACGGTCCTGGCGGGGAGCTGTTTTTT
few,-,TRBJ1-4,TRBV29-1,CSVVGENEKLFF,TGCAGCGTTGTAGGCGAAAATGAAAAACTGTTTTTT
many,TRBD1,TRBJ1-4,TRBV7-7,CASGSGTGNEKLFF,TGTGCTAGCGGAAGCGGGACAGGGAATGAAAAACTGTTTTTT
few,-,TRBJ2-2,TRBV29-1,CSVGGRDLAGELFF,TGCAGCGTTGGGGGTCGAGACTTGGCCGGGGAGCTGTTTTTT
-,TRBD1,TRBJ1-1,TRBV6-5,CASSNLNRGGTEAFF,TGTGCCAGCAGTAACCTTAACAGGGGAGGAACTGAAGCTTTCTTT
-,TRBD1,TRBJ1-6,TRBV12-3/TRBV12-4,CASKPTGGNSPLHF,TGTGCCAGCAAACCGACAGGGGGGAATTCACCCCTCCACTTT
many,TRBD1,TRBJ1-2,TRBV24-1,CATSDGGTGIYGYTF,TGTGCCACCAGTGACGGGGGGACAGGTATCTATGGCTACACCTTC
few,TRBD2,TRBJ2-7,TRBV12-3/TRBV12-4,CASRQLAPPYEQYF,TGTGCCAGCAGACAACTAGCGCCCCCCTACGAGCAGTACTTC
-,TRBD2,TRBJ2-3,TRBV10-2,CASSDLTSGGPPSTDTQYF,TGCGCCAGCAGCGATCTAACTAGCGGGGGCCCTCCTAGCACAGATACGCAGTATTTT
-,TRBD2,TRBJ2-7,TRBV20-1,CSARLAGPPHEQYF,TGCAGTGCCCGGTTAGCGGGGCCGCCCCACGAGCAGTACTTC
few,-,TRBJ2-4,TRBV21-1,CASSKTHRERNIQYF,TGTGCCAGCAGCAAGACTCACAGGGAGCGAAACATTCAGTACTTC
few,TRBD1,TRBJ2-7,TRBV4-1,CASSQGQGTYEQYF,TGCGCCAGCAGCCAAGGACAGGGAACCTACGAGCAGTACTTC
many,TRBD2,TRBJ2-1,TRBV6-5,CASSYSGLAGGLRNEQFF,TGTGCCAGCAGTTACTCGGGACTAGCGGGAGGCCTCCGAAATGAGCAGTTCTTC
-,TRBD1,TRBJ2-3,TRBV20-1,CSATGTGVIDTQYF,TGCAGTGCTACGGGGACAGGGGTTATAGATACGCAGTATTTT
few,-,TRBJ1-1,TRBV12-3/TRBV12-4,CASSIKRDTEAFF,TGTGCCAGCAGTATCAAGAGGGACACTGAAGCTTTCTTT
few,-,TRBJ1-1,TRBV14,CASSQDAGVMVFF,TGTGCCAGCAGCCAAGATGCGGGGGTTATGGTTTTCTTT
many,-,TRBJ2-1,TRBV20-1,CTIPHSSYNEQFF,TGCACCATCCCCCATAGCTCCTACAATGAGCAGTTCTTC
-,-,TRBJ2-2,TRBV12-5,CASGLRPNTGELFF,TGTGCTAGTGGTTTGAGGCCGAACACCGGGGAGCTGTTTTTT
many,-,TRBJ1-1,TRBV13,CASSLPPTEAFF,TGTGCCAGCAGCTTACCCCCCACTGAAGCTTTCTTT
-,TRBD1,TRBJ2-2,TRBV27,CASRDRGSPGELFF,TGTGCCAGCAGGGACAGGGGGTCCCCCGGGGAGCTGTTTTTT
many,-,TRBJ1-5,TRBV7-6,CASSLGRDAYSNQPQHF,TGTGCCAGCAGCTTAGGAAGGGATGCCTATAGCAATCAGCCCCAGCATTTT
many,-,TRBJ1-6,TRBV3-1,CASRSDPGGGSPLHF,TGTGCCAGCAGATCGGACCCCGGCGGAGGTTCACCCCTCCACTTT
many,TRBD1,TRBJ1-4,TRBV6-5,CASSYGDRGYGKLFF,TGTGCCAGCAGTTATGGGGACAGGGGATATGGAAAACTGTTTTTT
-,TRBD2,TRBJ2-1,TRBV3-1,CASSPLGLAGYNEQFF,TGTGCCAGCAGCCCCCTGGGACTAGCGGGCTACAATGAGCAGTTCTTC
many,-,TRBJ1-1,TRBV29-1,CSVVVNTEAFF,TGCAGCGTTGTTGTGAACACTGAAGCTTTCTTT